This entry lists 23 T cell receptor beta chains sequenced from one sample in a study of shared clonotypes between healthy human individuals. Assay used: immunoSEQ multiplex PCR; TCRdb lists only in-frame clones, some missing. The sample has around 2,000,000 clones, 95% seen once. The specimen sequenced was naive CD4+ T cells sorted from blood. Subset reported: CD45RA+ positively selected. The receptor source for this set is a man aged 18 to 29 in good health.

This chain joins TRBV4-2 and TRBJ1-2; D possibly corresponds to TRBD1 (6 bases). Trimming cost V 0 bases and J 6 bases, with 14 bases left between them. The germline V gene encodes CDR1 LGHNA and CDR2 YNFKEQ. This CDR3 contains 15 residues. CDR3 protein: CASSQEIRQVDGYTF. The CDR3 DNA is TGTGCCAGCAGCCAAGAAATTCGACAGGTGGATGGCTACACCTTC.

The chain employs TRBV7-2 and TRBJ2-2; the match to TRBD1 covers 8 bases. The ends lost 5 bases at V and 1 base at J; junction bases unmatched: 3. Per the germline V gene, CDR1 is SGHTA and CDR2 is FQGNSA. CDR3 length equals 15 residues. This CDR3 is CASSRTGWNTGELFF. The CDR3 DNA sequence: TGTGCCAGCAGCAGGACAGGGTGGAACACCGGGGAGCTGTTTTTT. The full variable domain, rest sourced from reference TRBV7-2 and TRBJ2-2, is GAGVSQSPSNKVTEKGKDVELRCDPISGHTALYWYRQSLGQGLEFLIYFQGNSAPDKSGLPSDRFSAERTGGSVSTLTIQRTQQEDSAVYLCASSRTGWNTGELFFGEGSRLTVL.

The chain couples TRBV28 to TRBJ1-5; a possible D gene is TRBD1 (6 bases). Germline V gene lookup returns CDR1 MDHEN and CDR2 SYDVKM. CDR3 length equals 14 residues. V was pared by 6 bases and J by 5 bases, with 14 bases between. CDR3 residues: CASRQGGSDQPQHF. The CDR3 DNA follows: TGTGCCAGCAGGCAAGGGGGTTCGGATCAGCCCCAGCATTTT.

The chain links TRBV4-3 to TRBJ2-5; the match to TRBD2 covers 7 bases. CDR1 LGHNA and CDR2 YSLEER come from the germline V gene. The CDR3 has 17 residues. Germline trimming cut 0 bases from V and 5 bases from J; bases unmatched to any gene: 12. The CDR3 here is CASSQDLAAGVGETQYF. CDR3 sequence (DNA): TGCGCCAGCAGCCAAGATCTGGCGGCGGGAGTGGGGGAGACCCAGTACTTC.

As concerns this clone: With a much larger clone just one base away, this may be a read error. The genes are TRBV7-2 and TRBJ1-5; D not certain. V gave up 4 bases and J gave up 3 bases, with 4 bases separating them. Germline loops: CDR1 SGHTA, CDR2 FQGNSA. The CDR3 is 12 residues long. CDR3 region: CASSYNNQPQHF. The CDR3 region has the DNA TGTGCCAGCAGCTATAACAATCAGCCCCAGCATTTT. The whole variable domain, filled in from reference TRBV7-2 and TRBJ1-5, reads GAGVSQSPSNKVTEKGKDVELRCDPISGHTALYWYRQSLGQGLEFLIYFQGNSAPDKSGLPSDRFSAERTGGSVSTLTIQRTQQEDSAVYLCASSYNNQPQHFGDGTRLSIL.

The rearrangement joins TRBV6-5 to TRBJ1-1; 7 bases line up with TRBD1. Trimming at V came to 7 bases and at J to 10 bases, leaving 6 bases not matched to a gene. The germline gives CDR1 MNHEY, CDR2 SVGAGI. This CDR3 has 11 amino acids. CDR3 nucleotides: TGTGCCAGCATCAGGGGGACGGGAGCTTTCTTT. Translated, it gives CASIRGTGAFF.

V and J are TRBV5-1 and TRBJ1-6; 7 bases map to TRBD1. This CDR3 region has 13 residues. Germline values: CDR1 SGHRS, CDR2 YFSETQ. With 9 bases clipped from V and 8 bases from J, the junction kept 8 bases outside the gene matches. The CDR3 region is CATRQGSDSPLHF. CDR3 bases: TGCGCCACAAGACAGGGATCAGATTCACCCCTCCACTTT.

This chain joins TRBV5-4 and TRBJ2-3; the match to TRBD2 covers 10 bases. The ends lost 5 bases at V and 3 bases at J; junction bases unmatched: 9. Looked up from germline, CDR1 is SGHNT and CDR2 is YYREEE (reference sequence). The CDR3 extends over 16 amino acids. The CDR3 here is CASRPPGAGGTDTQYF. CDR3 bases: TGTGCCAGCAGGCCGCCGGGAGCGGGGGGGACAGATACGCAGTATTTT.

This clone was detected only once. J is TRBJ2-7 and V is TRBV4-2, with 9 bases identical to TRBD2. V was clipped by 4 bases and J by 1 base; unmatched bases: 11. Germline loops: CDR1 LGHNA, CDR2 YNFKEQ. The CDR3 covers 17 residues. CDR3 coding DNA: TGTGCCAGCAGCCCCCTAGCGGGATTTAAGGATTCCTACGAGCAGTACTTC. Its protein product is CASSPLAGFKDSYEQYF.

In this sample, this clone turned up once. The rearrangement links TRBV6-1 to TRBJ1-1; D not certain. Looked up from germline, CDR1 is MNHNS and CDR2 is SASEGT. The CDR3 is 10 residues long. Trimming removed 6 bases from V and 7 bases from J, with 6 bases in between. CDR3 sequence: CASREFEAFF. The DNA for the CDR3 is TGTGCCAGCAGGGAGTTTGAAGCTTTCTTT.

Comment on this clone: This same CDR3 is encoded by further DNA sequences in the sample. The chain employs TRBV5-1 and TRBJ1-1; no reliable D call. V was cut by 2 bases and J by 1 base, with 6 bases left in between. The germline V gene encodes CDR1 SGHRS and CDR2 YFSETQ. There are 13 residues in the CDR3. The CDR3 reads CASSLAGNTEAFF. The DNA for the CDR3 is TGCGCCAGCAGCTTAGCTGGGAACACTGAAGCTTTCTTT. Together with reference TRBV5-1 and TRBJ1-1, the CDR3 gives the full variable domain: KAGVTQTPRYLIKTRGQQVTLSCSPISGHRSVSWYQQTPGQGLQFLFEYFSETQRNKGNFPGRFSGRQFSNSRSEMNVSTLELGDSALYLCASSLAGNTEAFFGQGTRLTVV.

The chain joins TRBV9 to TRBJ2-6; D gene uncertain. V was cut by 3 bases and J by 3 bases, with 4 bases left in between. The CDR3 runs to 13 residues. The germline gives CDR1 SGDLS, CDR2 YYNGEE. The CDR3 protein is CASSAYGANVLTF. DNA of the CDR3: TGTGCCAGCAGCGCGTATGGGGCCAACGTCCTGACTTTC.

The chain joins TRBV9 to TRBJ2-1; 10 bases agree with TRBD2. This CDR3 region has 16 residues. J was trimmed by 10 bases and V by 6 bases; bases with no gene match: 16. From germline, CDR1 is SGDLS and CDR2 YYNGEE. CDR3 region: CASNGQLAGTLGEQFF. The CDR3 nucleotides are TGTGCCAGCAATGGTCAACTAGCGGGGACCCTCGGGGAGCAGTTCTTC.

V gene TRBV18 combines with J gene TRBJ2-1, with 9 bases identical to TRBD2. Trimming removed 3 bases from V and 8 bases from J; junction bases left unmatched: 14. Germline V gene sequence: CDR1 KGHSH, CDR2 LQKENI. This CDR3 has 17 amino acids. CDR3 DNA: TGTGCCAGCTCACCCCGGAAAGCGGGAGGCCCCTATGATGAGCAGTTCTTC. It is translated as CASSPRKAGGPYDEQFF.

CDR3 sequence reads: CASSLGGTQYF. The CDR3 DNA sequence: TGTGCCAGCAGTTTGGGGGGTACGCAGTATTTT. The rearrangement uses TRBV27 and TRBJ2-3, with a weak D call TRBD2 (6 bases). The CDR3 contains 11 residues. Germline V gives CDR1 MNHEY, CDR2 SMNVEV (reference sequence). Trimming shortened V by 3 bases and J by 8 bases, and 6 bases separated the two germline ends.

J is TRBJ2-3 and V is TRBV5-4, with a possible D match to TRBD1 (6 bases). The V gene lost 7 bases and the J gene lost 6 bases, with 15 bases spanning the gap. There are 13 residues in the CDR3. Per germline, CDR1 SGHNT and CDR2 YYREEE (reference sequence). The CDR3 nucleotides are TGTGCCAGCCTAATACAGGGTATGGATACGCAGTATTTT. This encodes CASLIQGMDTQYF.

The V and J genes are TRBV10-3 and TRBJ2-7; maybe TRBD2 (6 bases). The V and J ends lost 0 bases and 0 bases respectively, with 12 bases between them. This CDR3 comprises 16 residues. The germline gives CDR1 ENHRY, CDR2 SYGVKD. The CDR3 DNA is TGTGCCATCAGTGAGTCGAATAGCGGAAGCTCCTACGAGCAGTACTTC. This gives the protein CAISESNSGSSYEQYF.

The CDR3 nucleotides are TGTGCCAGCGCTCGACAGGGGGCGGACTATGGCTACACCTTC. As protein: CASARQGADYGYTF. The J gene is TRBJ1-2, the V gene TRBV6-5; 10 positions match TRBD1. The trim removed 8 bases at V and 3 bases at J, leaving 6 bases unmatched. Looked up from germline, CDR1 is MNHEY and CDR2 is SVGAGI. This CDR3 has 14 residues.

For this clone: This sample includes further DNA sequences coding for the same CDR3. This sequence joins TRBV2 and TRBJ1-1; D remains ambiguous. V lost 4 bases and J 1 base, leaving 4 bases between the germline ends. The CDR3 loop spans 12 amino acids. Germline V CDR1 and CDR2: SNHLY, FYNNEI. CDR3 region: CASSVRNTEAFF. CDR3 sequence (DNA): TGTGCCAGCAGTGTAAGGAACACTGAAGCTTTCTTT. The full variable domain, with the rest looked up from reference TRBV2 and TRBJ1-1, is EPEVTQTPSHQVTQMGQEVILRCVPISNHLYFYWYRQILGQKVEFLVSFYNNEISEKSEIFDDQFSVERPDGSNFTLKIRSTKLEDSAMYFCASSVRNTEAFFGQGTRLTVV.

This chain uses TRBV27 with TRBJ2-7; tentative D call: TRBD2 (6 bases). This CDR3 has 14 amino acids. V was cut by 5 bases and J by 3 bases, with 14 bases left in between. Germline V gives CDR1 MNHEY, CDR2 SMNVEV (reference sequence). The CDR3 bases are TGTGCCAGCAGTATCTGGGGGGAGAACTACGAGCAGTACTTC. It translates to CASSIWGENYEQYF.

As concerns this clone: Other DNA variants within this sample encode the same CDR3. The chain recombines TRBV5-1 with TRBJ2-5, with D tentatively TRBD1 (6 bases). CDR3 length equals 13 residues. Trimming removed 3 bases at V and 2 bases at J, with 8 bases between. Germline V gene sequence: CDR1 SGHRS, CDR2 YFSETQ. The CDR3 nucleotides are TGCGCCAGCAGCTCACAGGGTCAAGAGACCCAGTACTTC. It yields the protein CASSSQGQETQYF.

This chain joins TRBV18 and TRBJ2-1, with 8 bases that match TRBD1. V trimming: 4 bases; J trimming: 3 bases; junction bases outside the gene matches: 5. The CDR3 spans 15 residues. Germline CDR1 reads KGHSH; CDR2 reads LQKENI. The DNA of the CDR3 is TGTGCCAGCTCACTCACCGGACAGGGCTACAATGAGCAGTTCTTC. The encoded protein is CASSLTGQGYNEQFF.

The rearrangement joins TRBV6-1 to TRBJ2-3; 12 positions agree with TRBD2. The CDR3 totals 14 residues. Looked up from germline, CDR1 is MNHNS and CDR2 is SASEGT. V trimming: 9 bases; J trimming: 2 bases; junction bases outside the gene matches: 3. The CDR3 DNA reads TGTGCCAGTGGACTAGCGGGGATCACAGATACGCAGTATTTT. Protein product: CASGLAGITDTQYF.